Below, 25 T cell receptor beta chains from the same sample are listed, as sequenced in a study of cytomegalovirus exposure and HLA in healthy donors. It was with 60 Vbeta and 13 Jbeta primers that the PCR ran. Libraries were prepared by immunoSEQ multiplex PCR; TCRdb keeps only in-frame clonotypes and omits some of them. This repertoire shows 120,000 or so clones, more than 65% found once; its top ten account for roughly 13%. The sequenced material came from PBMCs. The receptors were gathered from a man aged 25-45 years in good health and CMV-seropositive.

The chain carries TRBV10-2 and TRBJ2-2; D perhaps matches TRBD2 (6 bases). The V end lost 6 bases, the J end lost 0 bases, and 11 bases lay between the germline ends. The CDR3 runs to 15 residues. Germline assignment: CDR1 WSHSY and CDR2 SAAADI. CDR3 sequence (DNA): TGCGCCAGCAGGGGGGGAGGTGCGAACACCGGGGAGCTGTTTTTT. It is translated as CASRGGGANTGELFF.

In DNA, the CDR3 is TGTGCCAGCAGCCCCCCTAGTAGAGAGACCCAGTACTTC. It translates to CASSPPSRETQYF. The rearrangement uses TRBV7-9 and TRBJ2-5, with unresolved D. The V gene's germline CDR1 is SEHNR and CDR2 FQNEAQ (reference sequence). The V and J ends lost 5 bases and 4 bases respectively, with 11 bases between them. CDR3 size: 13 residues.

The V and J genes are TRBV4-3 and TRBJ2-7, with D maybe TRBD2 (7 bases). This CDR3 contains 15 residues. Between the trimmed V and J ends, which lost 0 bases and 2 bases, there was a span of 11 bases. Germline V gene sequence: CDR1 LGHNA, CDR2 YSLEER. The CDR3 protein is CASSQDGGATYEQYF. Here the CDR3 DNA reads TGCGCCAGCAGCCAAGATGGGGGGGCCACCTACGAGCAGTACTTC.

The CDR3 loop reads CASSQDLGWSYEQYF. CDR3 nucleotides: TGCGCCAGCAGCCAAGATCTGGGCTGGTCCTACGAGCAGTACTTC. The J gene is TRBJ2-7, the V gene TRBV4-1; unclear D gene. Per germline, CDR1 MGHRA and CDR2 YSYEKL. The CDR3 runs 15 residues. V was pared by 0 bases and J by 1 base, with 10 bases between.

As regards this clone: A read error may account for a junction end that differs from germline. This chain joins TRBV19 and TRBJ2-2; D perhaps matches TRBD2 (5 bases). Germline CDR1 LNHDA, CDR2 SQIVND (reference sequence). The CDR3 is made up of 14 amino acids. CDR3 coding DNA: TGTGCCAGTAGTATGTGGGGTAGTACCGGGGAGCTGCTTTTT. This encodes CASSMWGSTGELLF.

Only one count was recorded for this clone. The V call is TRBV11-3, the J call TRBJ1-3; 10 bases are shared with TRBD1. The CDR3 loop spans 16 amino acids. Trimming removed 5 bases from V and 0 bases from J; junction bases left unmatched: 4. The germline CDR1 and CDR2 sequences are SGHNT and YENEEA. The CDR3 region is CASSPGQGSSGNTIYF. CDR3 DNA: TGTGCCAGCAGCCCGGGACAGGGGAGCTCTGGAAACACCATATATTTT.

V gene TRBV25-1 combines with J gene TRBJ1-2, with 7 bases that match TRBD1. The junction had 6 bases not matched to a gene; V was cut back by 0 bases and J by 8 bases. The V gene's germline CDR1 is MGHDK and CDR2 SYGVNS. The CDR3 totals 14 residues. Here the CDR3 reads CASSEYRTGGGYTF. The CDR3 DNA sequence: TGTGCCAGCAGTGAATACCGGACAGGCGGGGGCTACACCTTC.

The chain has TRBV27 and TRBJ1-2; 7 positions agree with TRBD1. Germline V gene data show CDR1 as MNHEY and CDR2 as SMNVEV (reference sequence). The CDR3 loop spans 13 amino acids. Trimming took 6 bases from V and 4 from J; bases not matched to a gene: 5. This CDR3 is CASSLGQPYGYTF. As DNA, the CDR3 is TGTGCCAGCAGCTTGGGACAGCCCTATGGCTACACCTTC.

J is TRBJ2-6 and V is TRBV9; 7 nucleotides agree with TRBD2. The CDR3 runs to 18 residues. Trimming at V came to 1 base and at J to 0 bases, leaving 7 bases not matched to a gene. CDR1 and CDR2 from the germline V gene are SGDLS and YYNGEE. CDR3 nucleotide sequence: TGTGCCAGCAGCGTAATGGGGGGGGGAGCCTCTGGGGCCAACGTCCTGACTTTC. It yields the protein CASSVMGGGASGANVLTF. The full variable domain, in which reference TRBV9 and TRBJ2-6 provide the parts outside the CDR3, is DSGVTQTPKHLITATGQRVTLRCSPRSGDLSVYWYQQSLDQGLQFLIQYYNGEERAKGNILERFSAQQFPDLHSELNLSSLELGDSALYFCASSVMGGGASGANVLTFGAGSRLTVL.

This rearrangement joins TRBV7-2 to TRBJ2-6; D is possibly TRBD1 (5 bases). The CDR3 contains 15 residues. V was cut by 5 bases and J by 4 bases, with 12 bases left in between. CDR1 SGHTA and CDR2 FQGNSA come from the germline V gene. The CDR3 nucleotides read TGTGCCAGCAGCCGCCTAGGGGTCGGGGCCAACGTCCTGACTTTC. Its protein is CASSRLGVGANVLTF.

This clone was picked up a small number of times. The J gene is TRBJ2-5, the V gene TRBV6-5, with D perhaps matching TRBD2 (5 bases). The CDR3 has 16 amino acids. The V end was cut by 0 bases, the J end by 5 bases, with 16 bases between. Germline CDR1 and CDR2: MNHEY and SVGAGI. CDR3 sequence reads: CASSYSRRGMGETQYF. The CDR3 DNA sequence: TGTGCCAGCAGTTACTCGCGCCGGGGAATGGGTGAGACCCAGTACTTC.

V and J are TRBV9 and TRBJ2-3, with D possibly being TRBD2 (7 bases). Trimming pared 1 base from V and 3 bases from J, leaving 18 bases between. Germline V lookup: CDR1 SGDLS, CDR2 YYNGEE. The CDR3 sequence is 17 residues long. Written as DNA, the CDR3 is TGTGCCAGCAGCGTAATACCCGGGGGGCCGGGAACAGATACGCAGTATTTT. The encoded protein is CASSVIPGGPGTDTQYF.

The V call is TRBV5-8, the J call TRBJ2-7, with a weak D call TRBD1 (9 bases). Germline V lookup: CDR1 SGHTS, CDR2 YDEGEE. Trimming removed 7 bases from V and 2 bases from J, with 28 bases in between. CDR3 length: 18 amino acids. The CDR3 loop reads CASPRGDRESRSPYEQYF. DNA for the CDR3: TGTGCCAGCCCGCGGGGGGACAGGGAGAGTAGAAGCCCCTACGAGCAGTACTTC.

The genes are TRBV14 and TRBJ1-4; D not certain. The CDR3 contains 14 residues. Trimming pared 2 bases from V and 4 bases from J, leaving 8 bases between. CDR1 SGHDN and CDR2 FVKESK come from the germline V gene. The CDR3 DNA reads as TGTGCCAGCAGCCAATCTAAAGTTAATGAAAAACTGTTTTTT. Protein: CASSQSKVNEKLFF. Complete variable domain (other parts from reference TRBV14 and TRBJ1-4): EAGVTQFPSHSVIEKGQTVTLRCDPISGHDNLYWYRRVMGKEIKFLLHFVKESKQDESGMPNNRFLAERTGGTYSTLKVQPAELEDSGVYFCASSQSKVNEKLFFGSGTQLSVL.

The chain uses TRBV2 and TRBJ2-7; 9 bases agree with TRBD2. This CDR3 region has 14 residues. CDR1 is SNHLY, CDR2 FYNNEI, per germline. Trimming removed 8 bases from V and 0 bases from J; junction bases left unmatched: 5. DNA of the CDR3: TGTGCCAGCGGGGGACTAGCCGCCTCCTACGAGCAGTACTTC. It specifies CASGGLAASYEQYF.

The gene calls are TRBV27 and TRBJ1-2; TRBD1 might be the D (5 bases). CDR3 length: 14 amino acids. Looked up from germline, CDR1 is MNHEY and CDR2 is SMNVEV (reference sequence). Trimming shortened V by 5 bases and J by 1 base, and 11 bases separated the two germline ends. CDR3: CASSPLTVNYGYTF. As DNA, the CDR3 is TGTGCCAGCAGTCCCCTGACAGTTAACTATGGCTACACCTTC.

The V gene is TRBV4-3, the J gene TRBJ2-5; TRBD1 aligns across 12 bases. With the DNA end fitting TRBJ2-7 better, the J assignment may be wrong. The length of the CDR3 is 14 residues. Germline V lookup: CDR1 LGHNA, CDR2 YSLEER. CDR3 nucleotides: TGCGCCAGCAGCCAAGGGGGACAGGGGGCCGAGCAGTACTTC. This encodes CASSQGGQGAEQYF.

V is TRBV30 and J is TRBJ1-2, with D unclear. This CDR3 is 12 amino acids long. V was pared by 5 bases and J by 4 bases, with 11 bases between. The germline V gene encodes CDR1 GTSNPN and CDR2 SVGIG (reference sequence). CDR3: CAWSSRGYGYTF. CDR3 bases: TGTGCCTGGTCGTCCCGAGGCTATGGCTACACCTTC.

This clone was seen a handful of times. The chain has TRBV2 and TRBJ1-2; 9 bases map to TRBD1. With V trimmed by 7 bases and J by 7 bases, 13 bases remained unmatched. CDR3 length: 15 amino acids. Per the germline V gene, CDR1 is SNHLY and CDR2 is FYNNEI. The DNA of the CDR3 is TGTGCCAGCACTCCCGGGACAGGGCTTGGGGGTGGCTACACCTTC. Protein product: CASTPGTGLGGGYTF.

The gene calls are TRBV28 and TRBJ1-2; tentatively, D is TRBD1 (6 bases). From germline, CDR1 is MDHEN and CDR2 SYDVKM. The CDR3 runs 12 residues. V lost 5 bases, J lost 4 bases, and 8 bases lay in between. CDR3 protein: CASSATGYGYTF. For the CDR3, the DNA is TGTGCCAGCAGTGCGACAGGCTATGGCTACACCTTC.

This clone was detected a few times. Other nucleotide sequences in the sample specify the same CDR3. CDR3 residues: CASSPEYLSTDTQYF. The CDR3 region has the DNA TGTGCCAGCTCACCAGAATACCTAAGCACAGATACGCAGTATTTT. This chain joins TRBV18 and TRBJ2-3; unclear D gene. V dropped 2 bases and J dropped 0 bases, with 9 bases sitting between them. Germline values: CDR1 KGHSH, CDR2 LQKENI. The CDR3 has 15 amino acids. Full variable domain (remainder filled in from reference TRBV18 and TRBJ2-3): NAGVMQNPRHLVRRRGQEARLRCSPMKGHSHVYWYRQLPEEGLKFMVYLQKENIIDESGMPKERFSAEFPKEGPSILRIQQVVRGDSAAYFCASSPEYLSTDTQYFGPGTRLTVL.

In its sample, this clone was seen once. Other DNA sequences of this sample code for an identical CDR3. V and J are TRBV28 and TRBJ1-4; 7 nucleotides line up with TRBD1. The V gene end was trimmed by 4 bases and the J gene end by 0 bases; junction bases not matched to a gene: 2. Germline loops: CDR1 MDHEN, CDR2 SYDVKM. The length of the CDR3 is 15 residues. CDR3 sequence reads: CASSSQGATNEKLFF. CDR3 sequence (DNA): TGTGCCAGCAGTTCCCAGGGGGCAACTAATGAAAAACTGTTTTTT.

V is TRBV13 and J is TRBJ2-7, with D hard to call. The CDR3 is 13 residues long. Germline V gene sequence: CDR1 PRHDT, CDR2 FYEKMQ (reference sequence). Deletions cut 0 bases from V and 3 bases from J, with 6 bases between. CDR3 region: CASSLGASYEQYF. DNA of the CDR3: TGTGCCAGCAGCTTAGGGGCTAGCTACGAGCAGTACTTC.

This chain links TRBV11-2 with TRBJ1-2; TRBD1 might be the D (6 bases). The germline gives CDR1 SGHAT, CDR2 FQNNGV. Between the trimmed V and J ends, which lost 5 bases and 4 bases, there was a span of 20 bases. The CDR3 spans 16 residues. CDR3: CASSRGEGDTPYGYTF. DNA for the CDR3: TGTGCCAGCAGCCGGGGGGAAGGGGACACTCCCTATGGCTACACCTTC. Variable domain in full (rest from reference TRBV11-2 and TRBJ1-2): EAGVAQSPRYKIIEKRQSVAFWCNPISGHATLYWYQQILGQGPKLLIQFQNNGVVDDSQLPKDRFSAERLKGVDSTLKIQPAKLEDSAVYLCASSRGEGDTPYGYTFGSGTRLTVV.

The chain is built from TRBV4-3 and TRBJ2-1; TRBD2 aligns across 8 bases. Germline CDR1 LGHNA, CDR2 YSLEER. V lost 0 bases to trimming and J lost 5 bases; unmatched junction nucleotides: 6. The CDR3 contains 16 residues. The CDR3 DNA sequence: TGCGCCAGCAGCCAAGATCGGGGGGGCGGGGACAATGAGCAGTTCTTC. This gives the protein CASSQDRGGGDNEQFF.